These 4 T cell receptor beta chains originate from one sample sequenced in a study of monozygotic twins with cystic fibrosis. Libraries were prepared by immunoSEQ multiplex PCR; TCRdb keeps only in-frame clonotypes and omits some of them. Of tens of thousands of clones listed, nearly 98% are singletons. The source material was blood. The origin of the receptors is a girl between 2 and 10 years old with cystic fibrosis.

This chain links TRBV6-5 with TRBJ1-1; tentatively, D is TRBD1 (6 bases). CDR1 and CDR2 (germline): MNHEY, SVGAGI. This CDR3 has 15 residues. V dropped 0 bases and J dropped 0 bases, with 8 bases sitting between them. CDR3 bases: TGTGCCAGCAGTTACTCCCAGGGGATGAACACTGAAGCTTTCTTT. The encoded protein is CASSYSQGMNTEAFF.

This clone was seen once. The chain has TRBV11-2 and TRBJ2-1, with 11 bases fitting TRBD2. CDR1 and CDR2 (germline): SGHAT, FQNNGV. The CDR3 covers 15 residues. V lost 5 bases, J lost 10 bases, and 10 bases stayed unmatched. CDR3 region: CASSVSRLAGGEQFF. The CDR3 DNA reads TGTGCCAGCAGCGTATCTCGGCTAGCGGGAGGAGAGCAGTTCTTC.

CDR3 residues: CASSRTGTTNYGYTF. The CDR3 coding sequence is TGTGCCAGCAGTCGGACCGGGACAACTAACTATGGCTACACCTTC. The chain combines TRBV6-5 with TRBJ1-2, with D perhaps matching TRBD1 (6 bases). The CDR3 runs 15 residues. Germline-derived CDR1 and CDR2 are MNHEY and SVGAGI. Trimming left V 5 bases short and J 0 bases short, with 13 bases between.

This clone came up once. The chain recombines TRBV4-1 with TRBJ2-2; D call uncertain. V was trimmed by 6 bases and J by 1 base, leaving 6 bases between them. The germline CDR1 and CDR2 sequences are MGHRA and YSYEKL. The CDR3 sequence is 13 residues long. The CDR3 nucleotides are TGCGCCAGCAGTAAGGGGAACACCGGGGAGCTGTTTTTT. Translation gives CASSKGNTGELFF.